A single sample is the source of the 16 T cell receptor beta chains below, sequenced in a study of cytomegalovirus exposure and HLA in healthy donors. Vbeta (60) and Jbeta (13) primers were used in the PCR. TCRdb's copy holds only in-frame clones and misses some; the assay was immunoSEQ multiplex PCR. The sample has 50,000 to 70,000 clones, approximately 80% seen once. The sequenced sample was PBMCs. The receptors shown here come from a female donor in good health and CMV-seronegative.

The chain recombines TRBV28 with TRBJ1-5; 8 positions match TRBD1. The CDR3 has 14 residues. Trimming took 2 bases from V and 7 from J; bases not matched to a gene: 4. Germline loops: CDR1 MDHEN, CDR2 SYDVKM. The CDR3 here is CASSLSSGGQPQHF. The CDR3 region has the DNA TGTGCCAGCAGTTTAAGTTCAGGGGGCCAGCCCCAGCATTTT.

The count of this clone is one. The rearrangement links TRBV19 to TRBJ1-1, with D hard to call. The CDR3 totals 14 residues. CDR1 is LNHDA and CDR2 is SQIVND in the germline V gene (reference sequence). V was pared by 2 bases and J by 1 base, with 8 bases between. The CDR3 loop is CASSIRGQNTEAFF. The CDR3 bases are TGTGCCAGTAGTATACGCGGGCAGAACACTGAAGCTTTCTTT. Supplemented by reference TRBV19 and TRBJ1-1, the full variable domain reads DGGITQSPKYLFRKEGQNVTLSCEQNLNHDAMYWYRQDPGQGLRLIYYSQIVNDFQKGDIAEGYSVSREKKESFPLTVTSAQKNPTAFYLCASSIRGQNTEAFFGQGTRLTVV.

V and J are TRBV27 and TRBJ2-7; 7 nucleotides line up with TRBD1. With 3 bases clipped from V and 3 bases from J, the junction kept 8 bases outside the gene matches. This CDR3 has 15 amino acids. From germline, CDR1 is MNHEY and CDR2 SMNVEV (reference sequence). This CDR3 reads CASSFSGQIIYEQYF. For the CDR3, the DNA is TGTGCCAGCAGTTTCTCGGGACAGATAATCTACGAGCAGTACTTC.

The chain employs TRBV30 and TRBJ2-3; D might be TRBD1 (5 bases). The CDR3 covers 15 residues. Germline V gives CDR1 GTSNPN, CDR2 SVGIG (reference sequence). Trimming stripped 1 base from V and 1 base from J, with 12 bases between. This CDR3 reads CAWSDQGGGTDTQYF. CDR3 bases: TGTGCCTGGAGTGACCAGGGTGGAGGCACAGATACGCAGTATTTT.

This chain joins TRBV5-1 and TRBJ1-3; D not resolved. V was clipped by 5 bases and J by 0 bases, with 15 bases between them. The CDR3 is 16 residues long. Germline loops: CDR1 SGHRS, CDR2 YFSETQ. CDR3 residues: CASSLRETGSGNTIYF. CDR3 sequence (DNA): TGCGCCAGCAGTTTGCGGGAGACGGGCTCTGGAAACACCATATATTTT.

This sequence joins TRBV2 and TRBJ2-3; no clear D. Trimming pared 11 bases from V and 0 bases from J, leaving 12 bases between. This CDR3 comprises 13 residues. CDR1 SNHLY and CDR2 FYNNEI come from the germline V gene. The CDR3 protein is CAGEATSTDTQYF. CDR3 DNA sequence: TGTGCCGGCGAGGCCACGAGCACAGATACGCAGTATTTT.

Comments on this clone: At the DNA level, this CDR3 is encoded by other sequences in the same sample as well. The rearrangement links TRBV7-6 to TRBJ2-1; D perhaps matches TRBD2 (5 bases). Trimming cost V 5 bases and J 2 bases, with 13 bases left between them. Germline values: CDR1 SGHVS, CDR2 FNYEAQ. The CDR3 is 15 residues long. In nucleotides, the CDR3 is TGTGCCAGCAGCAAACTAGTGTCCGCCTACAATGAGCAGTTCTTC. Amino acid sequence: CASSKLVSAYNEQFF.

The rearrangement joins TRBV19 to TRBJ1-1, with 8 positions matching TRBD1. The germline gives CDR1 LNHDA, CDR2 SQIVND (reference sequence). V shed 6 bases, J shed 0 bases, and the junction held 6 bases outside the gene matches. The CDR3 contains 15 residues. The CDR3 here is CASRDRALLNTEAFF. DNA of the CDR3: TGTGCCAGTAGGGACAGGGCTTTACTGAACACTGAAGCTTTCTTT.

The V call is TRBV28, the J call TRBJ2-1; 12 positions agree with TRBD1. There are 18 residues in the CDR3. Germline values: CDR1 MDHEN, CDR2 SYDVKM. The V gene end was trimmed by 5 bases and the J gene end by 7 bases; junction bases not matched to a gene: 15. This CDR3 is CASSAGQGAFLARNEQFF. The CDR3 DNA follows: TGTGCCAGCAGTGCGGGACAGGGGGCTTTCCTTGCGAGAAATGAGCAGTTCTTC.

V is TRBV4-1 and J is TRBJ2-7; TRBD2 might be the D (6 bases). The CDR3 is made up of 15 amino acids. V gave up 4 bases and J gave up 2 bases, with 15 bases separating them. CDR1 and CDR2 (germline): MGHRA, YSYEKL. The CDR3 region has the DNA TGCGCCAGCAGCCTCGGGACTCTCAACACCTACGAGCAGTACTTC. Translation gives CASSLGTLNTYEQYF.

V and J are TRBV11-2 and TRBJ2-3; no reliable D call. Germline CDR1 and CDR2: SGHAT and FQNNGV. The V gene lost 7 bases and the J gene lost 5 bases, with 7 bases spanning the gap. CDR3 length: 11 residues. The CDR3 region is CASTEKDTQYF. The CDR3 DNA follows: TGTGCCAGCACAGAAAAAGATACGCAGTATTTT.

This rearrangement joins TRBV11-2 to TRBJ2-5; 7 bases are shared with TRBD2. The V and J ends lost 5 bases and 5 bases, in that order; junction bases with no gene match: 5. Germline CDR1 is SGHAT and CDR2 is FQNNGV. CDR3 length: 13 residues. CDR3 region: CASSPGGVETQYF. The DNA for the CDR3 is TGTGCCAGCAGCCCGGGGGGTGTGGAGACCCAGTACTTC.

The chain uses TRBV27 and TRBJ1-6; D is possibly TRBD1 (6 bases). Trimming removed 11 bases at V and 0 bases at J, with 11 bases between. Germline V lookup: CDR1 MNHEY, CDR2 SMNVEV (reference sequence). The CDR3 spans 14 residues. The CDR3 protein is CAHIRGSYNSPLHF. CDR3 bases: TGTGCCCATATCAGGGGCTCCTATAATTCACCCCTCCACTTT.

On this clone: At the DNA level, this CDR3 is encoded by other sequences in the same sample as well. The chain carries TRBV28 and TRBJ1-2; 7 bases are a match to TRBD1. Germline trimming cut 6 bases from V and 7 bases from J; bases unmatched to any gene: 17. Germline loops: CDR1 MDHEN, CDR2 SYDVKM. The CDR3 consists of 16 residues. CDR3 nucleotides: TGTGCCAGCAGAGCTCTTCCCGGGACAGTTGTTCTTGGCTACACCTTC. Its translation: CASRALPGTVVLGYTF.

V gene TRBV7-2 combines with J gene TRBJ1-5, with a tentative D call TRBD1 (5 bases). This CDR3 spans 15 amino acids. V was trimmed by 5 bases and J by 2 bases, leaving 13 bases between them. Germline loops: CDR1 SGHTA, CDR2 FQGNSA. CDR3 sequence (DNA): TGTGCCAGCAGCGCACCAGGGTCGGGCAATCAGCCCCAGCATTTT. Translating gives CASSAPGSGNQPQHF.

This clone has just a few counts. CDR3 sequence: CASSLVRPYNEQFF. The DNA of the CDR3 is TGTGCCAGCAGTTTAGTCAGGCCCTACAATGAGCAGTTCTTC. The chain carries TRBV27 and TRBJ2-1; D not certain. From germline, CDR1 is MNHEY and CDR2 SMNVEV (reference sequence). The CDR3 runs to 14 residues. The germline V and J ends were trimmed by 2 bases and 2 bases, with 7 bases remaining between them.